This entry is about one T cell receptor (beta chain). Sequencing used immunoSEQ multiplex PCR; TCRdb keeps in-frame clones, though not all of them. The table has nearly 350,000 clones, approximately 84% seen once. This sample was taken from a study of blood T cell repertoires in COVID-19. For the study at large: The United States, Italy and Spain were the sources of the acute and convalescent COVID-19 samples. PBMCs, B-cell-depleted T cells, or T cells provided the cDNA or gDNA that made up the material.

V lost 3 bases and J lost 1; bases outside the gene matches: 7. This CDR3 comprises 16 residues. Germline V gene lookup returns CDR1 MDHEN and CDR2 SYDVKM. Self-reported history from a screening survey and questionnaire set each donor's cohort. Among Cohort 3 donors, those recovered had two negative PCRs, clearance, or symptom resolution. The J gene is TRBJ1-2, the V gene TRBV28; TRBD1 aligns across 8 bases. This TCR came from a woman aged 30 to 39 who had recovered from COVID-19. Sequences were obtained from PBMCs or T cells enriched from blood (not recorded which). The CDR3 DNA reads TGTGCCAGCAGTTTGGAACAGGGGGGGAATAACTATGGCTACACCTTC. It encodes CASSLEQGGNNYGYTF.